This T cell receptor beta chain was sequenced in a study of cytomegalovirus exposure and HLA in healthy donors. Use of 60 Vbeta and 13 Jbeta primers characterized the PCR. Here immunoSEQ multiplex PCR was the method, and the copy in TCRdb shows in-frame clones only, minus some. The repertoire has under 110,000 clones, about four fifths of them found once; the top ten carry approximately 2%. The study, taken as a whole, reports: In a later analysis, roughly 17,000 TCR beta sequences were associated with HLA alleles at 0.05 false discovery rate. A few V segments could not be told apart, such as TRBV6-2 and TRBV6-3, and were left out.

CDR1 is MNHNS and CDR2 is SASEGT in the germline V gene. Trimming removed 1 base from V and 4 bases from J; junction bases left unmatched: 6. The CDR3 is made up of 15 amino acids. With respect to this clone: No antigen is known for it.

The sequenced sample was PBMCs. The source of this sequence is a woman between 40 and 55 years old in good health and CMV-seronegative. The chain carries TRBV6-1 and TRBJ1-2; 7 bases fit TRBD1. The chain's CDR3 is CASSEGWDRFYGYTF. CDR3 sequence (DNA): TGTGCCAGCAGTGAAGGGTGGGACAGATTCTATGGCTACACCTTC.